The rows below give T cell receptor beta chains drawn from one sample of a study of a mutant IDH1 vaccine in newly diagnosed glioma. These receptors' targets are unknown. Here immunoSEQ multiplex PCR was the method, and the copy in TCRdb shows in-frame clones only, minus some. Here the sample spans about 75,000 clones, around nine tenths being singletons. Sequencing was performed on PBMCs, taken from a glioma patient whose treatment included an IDH1 peptide vaccine. The receptors were sampled from a woman aged 50 to 60 with glioma. Both conserved end residues are part of each CDR3. D genes are given only for firm matches. Size is omitted from some rows. Given values are once, few, many or a class for expanded clones.

j_gene: TRBJ2-7; d_gene: TRBD1; v_gene: TRBV10-3; abundance: NA; CDR3nt: TGTGCCATCCGTGGACAGGGTATGAGAAACGAGCAGTACTTC; CDR3aa: CAIRGQGMRNEQYF
j_gene: TRBJ2-7; d_gene: NA; v_gene: TRBV28; abundance: NA; CDR3nt: TGTGCCAGCAGTTTAGAAGGCTACGAGCAGTACTTC; CDR3aa: CASSLEGYEQYF
j_gene: TRBJ1-2; d_gene: TRBD1; v_gene: TRBV2; abundance: NA; CDR3nt: TGTGCCAGCAGTTCGGGGACAGCCACTAACTATGGCTACACCTTC; CDR3aa: CASSSGTATNYGYTF
j_gene: TRBJ1-5; d_gene: NA; v_gene: TRBV27; abundance: NA; CDR3nt: TGTGCCAGCAGCCTTACAGGGAGACGAAGCAATCAGCCCCAGCATTTT; CDR3aa: CASSLTGRRSNQPQHF
j_gene: TRBJ2-2; d_gene: TRBD2; v_gene: TRBV7-9; abundance: NA; CDR3nt: TGTGCCAGCAGCTTAGGCGGGGGGCGATTGGCCGGGGAGCTGTTTTTT; CDR3aa: CASSLGGGRLAGELFF
j_gene: TRBJ2-1; d_gene: NA; v_gene: TRBV30; abundance: NA; CDR3nt: TGTGCCTGGAGTGTACGCGGGTTTTCCTACAATGAGCAGTTCTTC; CDR3aa: CAWSVRGFSYNEQFF
j_gene: TRBJ2-7; d_gene: TRBD1; v_gene: TRBV5-6; abundance: few; CDR3nt: TGTGCCAGCAGCCTGAACAGGGGTTACGAGCAGTACTTC; CDR3aa: CASSLNRGYEQYF
j_gene: TRBJ2-7; d_gene: NA; v_gene: TRBV7-9; abundance: NA; CDR3nt: TGTGCCAGCAGCTTAGGAGTCTACGAGCAGTACTTC; CDR3aa: CASSLGVYEQYF
j_gene: TRBJ2-3; d_gene: NA; v_gene: TRBV7-5; abundance: NA; CDR3nt: TGTGCCAGAAGCTTAGACGGCTTCACAGATACGCAGTATTTT; CDR3aa: CARSLDGFTDTQYF
j_gene: TRBJ2-1; d_gene: TRBD2; v_gene: TRBV27; abundance: NA; CDR3nt: TGTGCCAGCAGTGCCATAGCGGGAGCTACGGCTGAGCAGTTCTTC; CDR3aa: CASSAIAGATAEQFF
j_gene: TRBJ1-2; d_gene: NA; v_gene: TRBV27; abundance: NA; CDR3nt: TGTGCCAGCAGTTGGGTAGGGCAAGATTTCTATGGCTACACCTTC; CDR3aa: CASSWVGQDFYGYTF
j_gene: TRBJ2-2; d_gene: TRBD1; v_gene: TRBV27; abundance: NA; CDR3nt: TGTGCCAGCAGTTCGGCGGAAGGACAGGTCGGATGGGGAGACACCGGGGAGCTGTTTTTT; CDR3aa: CASSSAEGQVGWGDTGELFF
j_gene: TRBJ2-2; d_gene: NA; v_gene: TRBV29-1; abundance: NA; CDR3nt: TGCAGCGGAAGGACCGTGCCGAACACCGGGGAGCTGTTTTTT; CDR3aa: CSGRTVPNTGELFF
j_gene: TRBJ1-1; d_gene: NA; v_gene: TRBV5-8; abundance: once; CDR3nt: TGTGCCAGCAGCCCTGGAACGAACACTGAAGCTTTCTTT; CDR3aa: CASSPGTNTEAFF
j_gene: TRBJ2-7; d_gene: TRBD1; v_gene: TRBV11-2; abundance: NA; CDR3nt: TGTGCCAGCAGAGGCCGGGACAGGGGGCACGAGCAGTACTTC; CDR3aa: CASRGRDRGHEQYF
j_gene: TRBJ1-5; d_gene: NA; v_gene: TRBV6-1; abundance: NA; CDR3nt: TGTGCCAGCAGTGTCGGACGGGATCAGCCCCAGCATTTT; CDR3aa: CASSVGRDQPQHF
j_gene: TRBJ2-1; d_gene: TRBD2; v_gene: TRBV11-2; abundance: NA; CDR3nt: TGTGCCAGCAGCTTAGGGGCTAGCGGGAGGGTTTACGGTGAGCAGTTCTTC; CDR3aa: CASSLGASGRVYGEQFF
j_gene: TRBJ1-1; d_gene: NA; v_gene: TRBV5-1; abundance: once; CDR3nt: TGCGCCAGCAGCTTGGACGGGGGCACTGAAGCTTTCTTT; CDR3aa: CASSLDGGTEAFF
j_gene: TRBJ1-2; d_gene: NA; v_gene: TRBV28; abundance: NA; CDR3nt: TGTGCCAGCAGTTTTAAGGGGCGATGGAACTATGGCTACACCTTC; CDR3aa: CASSFKGRWNYGYTF
j_gene: TRBJ1-2; d_gene: TRBD1; v_gene: TRBV5-4; abundance: NA; CDR3nt: TGTGCCAGCAGCAGAGAGGCAGGGGGAGATGGCTACACCTTC; CDR3aa: CASSREAGGDGYTF
j_gene: TRBJ2-1; d_gene: TRBD2; v_gene: TRBV7-2; abundance: NA; CDR3nt: TGTGCCAGCAGCATAAGTAGCGGGAGTTATAATGAGCAGTTCTTC; CDR3aa: CASSISSGSYNEQFF
j_gene: TRBJ2-1; d_gene: NA; v_gene: TRBV11-2; abundance: NA; CDR3nt: TGTGCCAGCAGTTGGGGGTTAAATGAGCAGTTCTTC; CDR3aa: CASSWGLNEQFF
j_gene: TRBJ2-1; d_gene: TRBD2; v_gene: TRBV7-2; abundance: NA; CDR3nt: TGTGCCAGCAGCTTACGGCTAGCGGTCAATGAGCAGTTCTTC; CDR3aa: CASSLRLAVNEQFF